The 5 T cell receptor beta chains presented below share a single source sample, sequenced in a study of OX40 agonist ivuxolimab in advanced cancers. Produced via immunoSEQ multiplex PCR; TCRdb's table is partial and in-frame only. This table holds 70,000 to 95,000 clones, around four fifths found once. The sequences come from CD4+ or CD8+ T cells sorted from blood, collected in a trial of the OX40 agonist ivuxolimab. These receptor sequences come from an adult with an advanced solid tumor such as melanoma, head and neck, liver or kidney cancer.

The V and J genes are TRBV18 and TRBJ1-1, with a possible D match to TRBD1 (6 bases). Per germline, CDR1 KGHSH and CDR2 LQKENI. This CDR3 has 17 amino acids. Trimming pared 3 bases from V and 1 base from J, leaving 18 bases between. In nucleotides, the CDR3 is TGTGCCAGCTCACCGATAGCGGGGGGGCTCGGGAACACTGAAGCTTTCTTT. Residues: CASSPIAGGLGNTEAFF.

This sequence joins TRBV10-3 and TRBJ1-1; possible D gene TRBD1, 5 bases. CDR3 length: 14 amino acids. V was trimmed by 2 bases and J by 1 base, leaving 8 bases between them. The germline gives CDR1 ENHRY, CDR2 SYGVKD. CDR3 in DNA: TGTGCCATCAGTGAGCATGACAGGAACACTGAAGCTTTCTTT. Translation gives CAISEHDRNTEAFF.

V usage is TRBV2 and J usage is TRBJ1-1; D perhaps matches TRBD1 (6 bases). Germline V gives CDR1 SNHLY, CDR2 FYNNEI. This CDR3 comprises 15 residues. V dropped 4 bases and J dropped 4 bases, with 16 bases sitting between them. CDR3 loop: CASSAQGRGGTEAFF. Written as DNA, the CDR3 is TGTGCCAGCAGTGCCCAGGGGAGGGGCGGCACTGAAGCTTTCTTT.

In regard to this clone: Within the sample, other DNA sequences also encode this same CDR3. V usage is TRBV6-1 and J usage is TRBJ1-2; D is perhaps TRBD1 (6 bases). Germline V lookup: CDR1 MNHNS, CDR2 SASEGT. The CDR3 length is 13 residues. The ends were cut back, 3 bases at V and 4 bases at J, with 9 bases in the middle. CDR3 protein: CASSESRGYGYTF. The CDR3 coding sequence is TGTGCCAGCAGTGAGAGCAGGGGCTATGGCTACACCTTC.

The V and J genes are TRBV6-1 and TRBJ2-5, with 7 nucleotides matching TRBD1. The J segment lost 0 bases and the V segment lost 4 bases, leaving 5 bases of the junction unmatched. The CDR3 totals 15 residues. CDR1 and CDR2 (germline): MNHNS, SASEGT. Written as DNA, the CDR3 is TGTGCCAGCAGTGCCTCCGGGACAGACCAAGAGACCCAGTACTTC. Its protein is CASSASGTDQETQYF.